Listed below are T cell receptor beta chains from one sample, sequenced in a study of T cell responses to AZD1222 COVID-19 vaccine. Some clones are missing from TCRdb's copy, which holds only in-frame ones; the method was immunoSEQ multiplex PCR. The repertoire consists of some 170,000 clones, with more than 80% occurring once and the leading ten covering about 3%. Sequenced material: peripheral blood, taken on day 0 of AZD1222 vaccination. Receptors originate from an adult in good health. Both conserved end residues are part of each CDR3. A D gene is named only where the DNA matches it firmly. Only some rows state a clone size, as once, few, many or a class for expanded clones.

len: 16; abundance: -; d_gene: -; j_gene: TRBJ2-1; v_gene: TRBV18; CDR3nt: TGTGCCAGCTCACCACCCGGTAATCCTAAACCCAATGAGCAGTTCTTC; CDR3aa: CASSPPGNPKPNEQFF
len: 12; abundance: -; d_gene: TRBD1; j_gene: TRBJ1-1; v_gene: TRBV19; CDR3nt: TGTGCCAGTTCAGAGGGACAGGGGAGAGCTTTCTTT; CDR3aa: CASSEGQGRAFF
len: 14; abundance: few; d_gene: -; j_gene: TRBJ1-2; v_gene: TRBV6-5; CDR3nt: TGTGCCAGCAGTCGGGACAACACCAACTATGGCTACACCTTC; CDR3aa: CASSRDNTNYGYTF
len: 16; abundance: -; d_gene: TRBD2; j_gene: TRBJ2-3; v_gene: TRBV19; CDR3nt: TGTGCCAGTAGTATGAATGGACTAGCAGCTCCAGATACGCAGTATTTT; CDR3aa: CASSMNGLAAPDTQYF
len: 11; abundance: once; d_gene: -; j_gene: TRBJ2-1; v_gene: TRBV6-6; CDR3nt: TGTGCCAGCAGCTCCGACAGAACTCAGTTCTTC; CDR3aa: CASSSDRTQFF
len: 13; abundance: -; d_gene: -; j_gene: TRBJ1-6; v_gene: TRBV6-6; CDR3nt: TGTGCCAGCAACCCCCAGGGAGATTCACCCCTCCACTTT; CDR3aa: CASNPQGDSPLHF
len: 15; abundance: -; d_gene: -; j_gene: TRBJ1-2; v_gene: TRBV27; CDR3nt: TGTGCCAGCAGTTCTTATAGGGGGGCGGCGAATGGCTACACCTTC; CDR3aa: CASSSYRGAANGYTF
len: 13; abundance: once; d_gene: -; j_gene: TRBJ2-5; v_gene: TRBV15; CDR3nt: TGTGCCACCAGCAGAGTCCCTCAAGAGACCCAGTACTTC; CDR3aa: CATSRVPQETQYF
len: 16; abundance: few; d_gene: -; j_gene: TRBJ2-1; v_gene: TRBV9; CDR3nt: TGTGCCAGCAGCCCCGTCCCGACGGTTAGGATGCATGAGCAGTTCTTC; CDR3aa: CASSPVPTVRMHEQFF
len: 14; abundance: -; d_gene: -; j_gene: TRBJ1-2; v_gene: TRBV2; CDR3nt: TGTGCCAGCAGGCCCCAGGGTGATGCCTATGGCTACACCTTC; CDR3aa: CASRPQGDAYGYTF
len: 14; abundance: -; d_gene: TRBD1; j_gene: TRBJ1-2; v_gene: TRBV10-3; CDR3nt: TGTGCCATCAGTGAGAATGCAGGGGGTATAGGCTACACCTTC; CDR3aa: CAISENAGGIGYTF
len: 15; abundance: -; d_gene: TRBD2; j_gene: TRBJ2-1; v_gene: TRBV6-5; CDR3nt: TGTGCCACCCTTACCACTAGCGGCAGAGAGAATGAGCAGTTCTTC; CDR3aa: CATLTTSGRENEQFF
len: 17; abundance: once; d_gene: TRBD1; j_gene: TRBJ1-1; v_gene: TRBV10-2; CDR3nt: TGCGCCAGCAGGTCCGGGACAGGGGGAATAAAGAACACTGAAGCTTTCTTT; CDR3aa: CASRSGTGGIKNTEAFF
len: 16; abundance: -; d_gene: -; j_gene: TRBJ2-2; v_gene: TRBV7-8; CDR3nt: TGTGCCAGCAGCTTAGCCGTCGCAGGAGACACCGGGGAGCTGTTTTTT; CDR3aa: CASSLAVAGDTGELFF
len: 18; abundance: -; d_gene: TRBD2; j_gene: TRBJ2-6; v_gene: TRBV27; CDR3nt: TGTGCCAGCAGTCCTGGGGGAGGGTACGATTCTGGGGCCAACGTCCTGACTTTC; CDR3aa: CASSPGGGYDSGANVLTF
len: 17; abundance: -; d_gene: TRBD2; j_gene: TRBJ2-2; v_gene: TRBV7-9; CDR3nt: TGTGCCAGCAGCCACGGGACTAGCGGAGCGAGAACCGGGGAGCTGTTTTTT; CDR3aa: CASSHGTSGARTGELFF
len: 15; abundance: -; d_gene: TRBD2; j_gene: TRBJ2-7; v_gene: TRBV5-1; CDR3nt: TGCGCCAGCGGATCGAGTAGCGGGGACCTCTACGAGCAGTACTTC; CDR3aa: CASGSSSGDLYEQYF
len: 12; abundance: once; d_gene: -; j_gene: TRBJ2-1; v_gene: TRBV5-4; CDR3nt: TGTGCCAGCAGCCTCACCGGGAATGAGCAGTTCTTC; CDR3aa: CASSLTGNEQFF
len: 16; abundance: -; d_gene: TRBD2; j_gene: TRBJ2-7; v_gene: TRBV4-2; CDR3nt: TGTGCCAGCAGCCAAGATCGGCTAGCGGGAGCAATCGAGCAGTACTTC; CDR3aa: CASSQDRLAGAIEQYF
len: 16; abundance: -; d_gene: TRBD2; j_gene: TRBJ2-3; v_gene: TRBV4-2; CDR3nt: TGTGCCAGCAGCCACAATGGACTAGCGGGAACAGATACGCAGTATTTT; CDR3aa: CASSHNGLAGTDTQYF
len: 14; abundance: -; d_gene: TRBD1; j_gene: TRBJ1-5; v_gene: TRBV7-9; CDR3nt: TGTGCCAGCAGCGCGGACAGGGAGGAACAGCCCCAGCATTTT; CDR3aa: CASSADREEQPQHF
len: 12; abundance: -; d_gene: -; j_gene: TRBJ2-1; v_gene: TRBV30; CDR3nt: TGTGCCTGGAGTGGGGGGTTCAATGAGCAGTTCTTC; CDR3aa: CAWSGGFNEQFF
len: 14; abundance: -; d_gene: -; j_gene: TRBJ2-4; v_gene: TRBV28; CDR3nt: TGTGCCAGCAGTTTCGGTGGTGCCAAAAACATTCAGTACTTC; CDR3aa: CASSFGGAKNIQYF
len: 14; abundance: few; d_gene: TRBD1; j_gene: TRBJ1-2; v_gene: TRBV10-1; CDR3nt: TGCGCCAGCAGTGCTGCCGGGACAGCCTATGGCTACACCTTC; CDR3aa: CASSAAGTAYGYTF
len: 15; abundance: -; d_gene: -; j_gene: TRBJ2-7; v_gene: TRBV3-1/TRBV3-2; CDR3nt: TGTGCCAGCAGTCGGTTTCGGGGGGCTCAGGACGAGCAGTACTTC; CDR3aa: CASSRFRGAQDEQYF
len: 14; abundance: -; d_gene: -; j_gene: TRBJ1-1; v_gene: TRBV6-6; CDR3nt: TGTGCCAGCAGGGCCGCGGGTAGGAACACTGAAGCTTTCTTT; CDR3aa: CASRAAGRNTEAFF
len: 12; abundance: -; d_gene: -; j_gene: TRBJ1-1; v_gene: TRBV12-3/TRBV12-4; CDR3nt: TGTGCCAGCAGTTTAGTCGCCACTGAAGCTTTCTTT; CDR3aa: CASSLVATEAFF
len: 17; abundance: -; d_gene: TRBD2; j_gene: TRBJ2-1; v_gene: TRBV10-3; CDR3nt: TGTGCCATCAGTGAGTCCGATAGCGGGAGCACCTACAATGAGCAGTTCTTC; CDR3aa: CAISESDSGSTYNEQFF
len: 14; abundance: -; d_gene: -; j_gene: TRBJ2-7; v_gene: TRBV6-5; CDR3nt: TGTGCCAGCACCCCCGCGCCGCGAAGCGACGAGCAGTACTTC; CDR3aa: CASTPAPRSDEQYF
len: 15; abundance: few; d_gene: TRBD2; j_gene: TRBJ2-5; v_gene: TRBV4-1; CDR3nt: TGCGCCAGCAGCCCCGGGACTAGCGTCCAAGAGACCCAGTACTTC; CDR3aa: CASSPGTSVQETQYF
len: 14; abundance: -; d_gene: -; j_gene: TRBJ2-7; v_gene: TRBV7-7; CDR3nt: TGTGCCAGCAGCTTAAATATTTTCGGGTACGAGCAGTACTTC; CDR3aa: CASSLNIFGYEQYF
len: 12; abundance: -; d_gene: -; j_gene: TRBJ1-5; v_gene: TRBV6-5; CDR3nt: TGTGCCAGCGGGGACAAAAATCAGCCCCAGCATTTT; CDR3aa: CASGDKNQPQHF
len: 16; abundance: once; d_gene: -; j_gene: TRBJ1-2; v_gene: TRBV18; CDR3nt: TGTGCCAGCTCACCACCGCGGACCCAGCTAGACTATGGCTACACCTTC; CDR3aa: CASSPPRTQLDYGYTF
len: 12; abundance: -; d_gene: -; j_gene: TRBJ2-3; v_gene: TRBV12-3/TRBV12-4; CDR3nt: TGTGCCAGCAGTCTGCTTGCAGATACGCAGTATTTT; CDR3aa: CASSLLADTQYF
len: 16; abundance: -; d_gene: TRBD1; j_gene: TRBJ1-1; v_gene: TRBV27; CDR3nt: TGTGCCAGCAGTTTATCAATGAGGCCAGGGGGCACTGAAGCTTTCTTT; CDR3aa: CASSLSMRPGGTEAFF
len: 14; abundance: -; d_gene: -; j_gene: TRBJ2-1; v_gene: TRBV5-4; CDR3nt: TGTGCCAGCAGCTTGACACTAGCCCCCAATGAGCAGTTCTTC; CDR3aa: CASSLTLAPNEQFF
len: 16; abundance: -; d_gene: TRBD2; j_gene: TRBJ2-3; v_gene: TRBV19; CDR3nt: TGTGCCAGTACGTCCAGGACTAGCGTGAGGACAGATACGCAGTATTTT; CDR3aa: CASTSRTSVRTDTQYF
len: 13; abundance: -; d_gene: -; j_gene: TRBJ1-1; v_gene: TRBV29-1; CDR3nt: TGCAGCATTCGAACCACAGGGCTCACTGAAGCTTTCTTT; CDR3aa: CSIRTTGLTEAFF
len: 16; abundance: -; d_gene: -; j_gene: TRBJ1-3; v_gene: TRBV6-1; CDR3nt: TGTGCCAGCAGTGAACTGGATGTCGGGGGGGGAAACACCATATATTTT; CDR3aa: CASSELDVGGGNTIYF
len: 14; abundance: -; d_gene: -; j_gene: TRBJ1-1; v_gene: TRBV9; CDR3nt: TGTGCCAGCAGCGTAGCGGGGTTGAACACTGAAGCTTTCTTT; CDR3aa: CASSVAGLNTEAFF
len: 15; abundance: -; d_gene: -; j_gene: TRBJ1-6; v_gene: TRBV6-5; CDR3nt: TGTGCCAGCAGTTTGGACGACTCGAATAATTCACCCCTCCACTTT; CDR3aa: CASSLDDSNNSPLHF
len: 14; abundance: -; d_gene: -; j_gene: TRBJ1-5; v_gene: TRBV18; CDR3nt: TGTGCCAGCTCACCTACGAACAGCAATCAGCCCCAGCATTTT; CDR3aa: CASSPTNSNQPQHF
len: 16; abundance: once; d_gene: TRBD1; j_gene: TRBJ1-2; v_gene: TRBV19; CDR3nt: TGTGCCAGTAGTAAGAATTCGGGACAGGGGGGATATGGCTACACCTTC; CDR3aa: CASSKNSGQGGYGYTF
len: 17; abundance: -; d_gene: -; j_gene: TRBJ2-1; v_gene: TRBV27; CDR3nt: TGTGCCAGCAGTCGGATGCCGGGACTGGAGTCCTACAATGAGCAGTTCTTC; CDR3aa: CASSRMPGLESYNEQFF
len: 18; abundance: -; d_gene: TRBD1; j_gene: TRBJ1-2; v_gene: TRBV6-1; CDR3nt: TGTGCCAGCAGTGAATTGGGCCCGGGACAGGGGAGAGACTATGGCTACACCTTC; CDR3aa: CASSELGPGQGRDYGYTF
len: 16; abundance: -; d_gene: -; j_gene: TRBJ1-2; v_gene: TRBV6-4; CDR3nt: TGTGCCAGCAGTGTTTACCTGACAGGCGAGAAATATGGCTACACCTTC; CDR3aa: CASSVYLTGEKYGYTF
len: 12; abundance: -; d_gene: -; j_gene: TRBJ2-1; v_gene: TRBV27; CDR3nt: TGTGCCAGCAGCACAGGGTTCAATGAGCAGTTCTTC; CDR3aa: CASSTGFNEQFF
len: 13; abundance: -; d_gene: -; j_gene: TRBJ2-3; v_gene: TRBV24-1; CDR3nt: TGTGCCACCAACGCCCAGGGGTCAGATACGCAGTATTTT; CDR3aa: CATNAQGSDTQYF
len: 16; abundance: -; d_gene: -; j_gene: TRBJ1-1; v_gene: TRBV9; CDR3nt: TGTGCCAGCAGCGTCGGGGCGATTTCGACCGACACTGAAGCTTTCTTT; CDR3aa: CASSVGAISTDTEAFF
len: 17; abundance: -; d_gene: -; j_gene: TRBJ1-5; v_gene: TRBV27; CDR3nt: TGTGCCAGCAGTCCCAGGACAGCCGGATATAGCAATCAGCCCCAGCATTTT; CDR3aa: CASSPRTAGYSNQPQHF
len: 17; abundance: once; d_gene: -; j_gene: TRBJ1-2; v_gene: TRBV2; CDR3nt: TGTGCCAGCAGTCGACAAGGGGGGCCTTATTCTAACTATGGCTACACCTTC; CDR3aa: CASSRQGGPYSNYGYTF